This entry lists 14 T cell receptor beta chains sequenced from one sample in a study of shared clonotypes between healthy human individuals. Repertoires were generated with immunoSEQ multiplex PCR, while TCRdb's copy carries only in-frame clones and drops some. Of around 2,000,000 clones in the sample, 85% to 95% were seen once. Sequencing used naive CD4+ T cells sorted from blood. As for subset: CD45RA+ positively selected. The receptors shown here come from a man younger than 30 in good health.

This clone was detected only once. This chain uses TRBV5-4 with TRBJ1-4, with D unclear. Trimming removed 4 bases from V and 5 bases from J, with 9 bases in between. Germline assignment: CDR1 SGHNT and CDR2 YYREEE (reference sequence). The CDR3 has 13 amino acids. The CDR3 protein is CASSRTDNEKLFF. As DNA, the CDR3 is TGTGCCAGCAGCCGGACGGACAATGAAAAACTGTTTTTT.

V usage is TRBV5-6 and J usage is TRBJ2-5; D ambiguous. Germline CDR1 SGHDT, CDR2 YYEEEE. This CDR3 comprises 13 residues. V gave up 4 bases and J gave up 5 bases, with 12 bases separating them. Here the CDR3 reads CASSVPGPETQYF. The DNA of the CDR3 is TGTGCCAGCAGCGTCCCGGGCCCGGAGACCCAGTACTTC.

A word on this clone: Compared with germline, one end of the junction differs, possibly owing to a read error. The rearrangement links TRBV9 to TRBJ1-6; D gene uncertain. The CDR3 consists of 15 residues. CDR1 is SGDLS, CDR2 YYNGEE, per germline. The CDR3 region is CASSPISGYHSPLHF. Here the CDR3 DNA reads TGTGCCAGCAGCCCAATTTCCGGCTATCATTCACCCCTCCACTTT.

The chain joins TRBV19 to TRBJ2-3; 7 bases map to TRBD2. J was trimmed by 6 bases and V by 7 bases; bases with no gene match: 16. The CDR3 runs to 16 residues. In germline, CDR1 is LNHDA, CDR2 SQIVND (reference sequence). DNA for the CDR3: TGTGCCAGTACCTCCCGGGCTAGCGGAGCAGGGGATACGCAGTATTTT. Translated, it gives CASTSRASGAGDTQYF. Using reference TRBV19 and TRBJ2-3 for the parts outside the CDR3, the full variable domain is DGGITQSPKYLFRKEGQNVTLSCEQNLNHDAMYWYRQDPGQGLRLIYYSQIVNDFQKGDIAEGYSVSREKKESFPLTVTSAQKNPTAFYLCASTSRASGAGDTQYFGPGTRLTVL.

On this clone itself: In the same sample, other DNA sequences code for this CDR3. The gene calls are TRBV30 and TRBJ2-7; D perhaps matches TRBD1 (6 bases). The ends were cut back, 2 bases at V and 4 bases at J, with 9 bases in the middle. CDR3 length: 12 amino acids. CDR1 and CDR2 (germline): GTSNPN, SVGIG (reference sequence). The CDR3 region is CAWSTDRYEQYF. In DNA form, the CDR3 reads TGTGCCTGGAGTACGGACAGATACGAGCAGTACTTC.

This chain joins TRBV11-2 and TRBJ1-2, with no clear D. Looked up from germline, CDR1 is SGHAT and CDR2 is FQNNGV. Trimming removed 2 bases from V and 5 bases from J, with 9 bases in between. CDR3 length equals 13 residues. The DNA for the CDR3 is TGTGCCAGCAGCTTAATTGGCTTTTATGGCTACACCTTC. Residues: CASSLIGFYGYTF.

J is TRBJ1-1 and V is TRBV18; a weak D match, TRBD1 (5 bases). Germline V gives CDR1 KGHSH, CDR2 LQKENI. The CDR3 extends over 15 amino acids. The V end lost 6 bases, the J end lost 1 base, and 15 bases lay between the germline ends. CDR3 sequence (DNA): TGTGCCAGCTCTCTGATGGGCAGGGAGAACACTGAAGCTTTCTTT. Translated: CASSLMGRENTEAFF. The full variable domain, rest sourced from reference TRBV18 and TRBJ1-1, is NAGVMQNPRHLVRRRGQEARLRCSPMKGHSHVYWYRQLPEEGLKFMVYLQKENIIDESGMPKERFSAEFPKEGPSILRIQQVVRGDSAAYFCASSLMGRENTEAFFGQGTRLTVV.

V gene TRBV2 combines with J gene TRBJ2-3; D not resolved. Germline V gene data show CDR1 as SNHLY and CDR2 as FYNNEI. This CDR3 region has 17 residues. V lost 2 bases to trimming and J lost 0 bases, with 15 bases between them. CDR3 DNA sequence: TGTGCCAGCAGTGAACCTCCTGAACGGATAAGCACAGATACGCAGTATTTT. It translates to CASSEPPERISTDTQYF.

This sequence joins TRBV11-1 and TRBJ2-1; 10 positions agree with TRBD1. The CDR3 length is 16 residues. J gave up 1 base and V 4 bases, and 4 bases lay outside the gene matches. Germline assignment: CDR1 SGHAT and CDR2 FQDESV (reference sequence). The CDR3 loop reads CASSWDRGISYNEQFF. For the CDR3, the DNA is TGTGCCAGCAGCTGGGACAGGGGAATTTCCTACAATGAGCAGTTCTTC.

V gene TRBV11-2 combines with J gene TRBJ2-1; D call uncertain. This CDR3 has 13 residues. Germline V gene lookup returns CDR1 SGHAT and CDR2 FQNNGV. The V end was cut by 0 bases, the J end by 9 bases, with 9 bases between. CDR3 DNA sequence: TGTGCCAGCAGCTTAGACGCCCTGGGTGAGCAGTTCTTC. This gives the protein CASSLDALGEQFF. The entire variable domain, with the rest obtained from reference TRBV11-2 and TRBJ2-1, is as follows: EAGVAQSPRYKIIEKRQSVAFWCNPISGHATLYWYQQILGQGPKLLIQFQNNGVVDDSQLPKDRFSAERLKGVDSTLKIQPAKLEDSAVYLCASSLDALGEQFFGPGTRLTVL.

The chain carries TRBV6-6 and TRBJ1-4; D not certain. V lost 5 bases and J 0 bases, leaving 13 bases between the germline ends. CDR3 length: 16 amino acids. Germline V CDR1 and CDR2: MNHNY, SVGAGI (reference sequence). Here the CDR3 reads CASSPPFTATNEKLFF. For the CDR3, the DNA is TGTGCCAGCAGTCCCCCTTTTACTGCAACTAATGAAAAACTGTTTTTT.

The chain couples TRBV4-1 to TRBJ1-3; a weak D match, TRBD1 (5 bases). There are 16 residues in the CDR3. Germline CDR1 is MGHRA and CDR2 is YSYEKL. V shed 0 bases and J shed 4 bases, with 13 bases lying between them. CDR3 in amino acids: CASSQDPIGGGNTIYF. The CDR3 DNA sequence: TGCGCCAGCAGCCAAGATCCCATCGGGGGAGGAAACACCATATATTTT.

The V call is TRBV25-1, the J call TRBJ1-6, with D tentatively TRBD1 (5 bases). V lost 3 bases, J lost 8 bases, and 23 bases lay in between. From germline, CDR1 is MGHDK and CDR2 SYGVNS. This CDR3 is built from 18 residues. Here the CDR3 reads CASSDWAGRVGVDSPLHF. Here the CDR3 DNA reads TGTGCCAGCAGTGATTGGGCAGGCAGGGTGGGTGTAGATTCACCCCTCCACTTT.

V gene TRBV6-1 combines with J gene TRBJ2-5; D could derive from TRBD1 or TRBD2 (5 bases each). The J call is uncertain, as TRBJ2-7 better fits the DNA end. This CDR3 has 15 residues. Germline V gene sequence: CDR1 MNHNS, CDR2 SASEGT. The CDR3 region is CASSAQSGTIYEQYF. CDR3 nucleotide sequence: TGTGCCAGCAGTGCGCAGTCCGGGACCATTTACGAGCAGTACTTC.